These T cell receptor beta chains were read from a single sample in a study of early T cells in non-severe SARS-CoV-2 infection. TCRdb re-called the 5' RACE reads with MiXCR, one entry per CDR3 protein. The sample contains about 27,000 distinct CDR3 sequences, around 5.9% of which appear only once. Material: whole blood. The receptors were gathered from an adult who was a healthcare worker with PCR-confirmed SARS-CoV-2 infection or an uninfected control (not recorded which). Both conserved end residues are part of each CDR3. The order of the fields is clone size, V gene, D gene, J gene, CDR3 DNA, CDR3 protein. A D gene is named only where the DNA matches it firmly. Not all rows give a size; the values are once, few, many and, for expanded clones, a class.

clone_size: many; v_call: TRBV7-2; d_call: TRBD1; j_call: TRBJ2-1; cdr3_nt: TGTGCCAGCAGCCCGACAGGGTTAGCTGAGCAGTTCTTC; cdr3_aa: CASSPTGLAEQFF
clone_size: many; v_call: TRBV7-6; d_call: TRBD2; j_call: TRBJ2-1; cdr3_nt: TGTGCCAGCAGCCCCGATGGGAGCGGGGGGGTTGGGGAGCAGTTCTTC; cdr3_aa: CASSPDGSGGVGEQFF
clone_size: few; v_call: TRBV20-1; d_call: -; j_call: TRBJ2-1; cdr3_nt: TGCAGTGGCCGGGGGAGCTCCTACAATGAGCAGTTCTTC; cdr3_aa: CSGRGSSYNEQFF
clone_size: many; v_call: TRBV9; d_call: -; j_call: TRBJ2-2; cdr3_nt: TGTGCCAGCAGTCCCCAGAACACCGGGGAGCTGTTTTTT; cdr3_aa: CASSPQNTGELFF
clone_size: medium-sized; v_call: TRBV20-1; d_call: -; j_call: TRBJ1-5; cdr3_nt: TGCAGTGCGCGCAGGGGTAATCAGCCCCAGCATTTT; cdr3_aa: CSARRGNQPQHF
clone_size: many; v_call: TRBV7-2; d_call: TRBD1; j_call: TRBJ1-4; cdr3_nt: TGTGCCAGCAGCTGGGACAGGAGGGGGGAAAAACTGTTTTTT; cdr3_aa: CASSWDRRGEKLFF
clone_size: -; v_call: TRBV27; d_call: TRBD2; j_call: TRBJ2-1; cdr3_nt: TGTGCCAGCAGGCCGGGACTAGCCTTGTTGGGTGAGCAGTTCTTC; cdr3_aa: CASRPGLALLGEQFF
clone_size: medium-sized; v_call: TRBV10-2; d_call: -; j_call: TRBJ1-2; cdr3_nt: TGCGCCAGCAGCACAGAGGACTATGGCTACACCTTC; cdr3_aa: CASSTEDYGYTF
clone_size: medium-sized; v_call: TRBV27; d_call: -; j_call: TRBJ2-5; cdr3_nt: TGTGCCAGCAGTTTGGGCGGCAGGGTCAGTGAGACCCAGTACTTC; cdr3_aa: CASSLGGRVSETQYF
clone_size: -; v_call: TRBV7-6; d_call: TRBD2; j_call: TRBJ2-1; cdr3_nt: TGTGCCAGCAGCTTATTTGGGGGGGAGGTTTACAATGAGCAGTTCTTC; cdr3_aa: CASSLFGGEVYNEQFF
clone_size: many; v_call: TRBV27; d_call: TRBD2; j_call: TRBJ2-7; cdr3_nt: TGTGCCAGCAGTTTAATAGCGGGAGGGACCTACGAGCAGTACTTC; cdr3_aa: CASSLIAGGTYEQYF
clone_size: -; v_call: TRBV7-9; d_call: -; j_call: TRBJ1-3; cdr3_nt: TGTGCCAGCAGCCAGTGGGGGGCGAATCTGAGAAACACCATATATTTT; cdr3_aa: CASSQWGANLRNTIYF
clone_size: many; v_call: TRBV6-5; d_call: -; j_call: TRBJ2-5; cdr3_nt: TGTGCCAGCAGTTACCAGGGCGAGACCCAGTACTTC; cdr3_aa: CASSYQGETQYF
clone_size: many; v_call: TRBV6-2/TRBV6-3; d_call: TRBD1; j_call: TRBJ2-3; cdr3_nt: TGTGCCAGGGTCGACAGGGGGCTACTTCAAGATACGCAGTATTTT; cdr3_aa: CARVDRGLLQDTQYF
clone_size: many; v_call: TRBV29-1; d_call: -; j_call: TRBJ2-2; cdr3_nt: TGCAGCGCCCGGAGAGGGGTGGACACCGGGGAGCTGTTTTTT; cdr3_aa: CSARRGVDTGELFF
clone_size: many; v_call: TRBV27; d_call: -; j_call: TRBJ1-2; cdr3_nt: TGTGCCAGCGGATCAGGGGTTTCCTATGGCTACACCTTC; cdr3_aa: CASGSGVSYGYTF
clone_size: many; v_call: TRBV20-1; d_call: -; j_call: TRBJ2-5; cdr3_nt: TGCAGTGCTAGCCCCAGAGGACACCAGGGAGAGACCCAGTACTTC; cdr3_aa: CSASPRGHQGETQYF
clone_size: many; v_call: TRBV27; d_call: TRBD1; j_call: TRBJ2-7; cdr3_nt: TGTGCCAGCAGTTTAGCGGTACAGGGGTCGAAGCAGTACTTC; cdr3_aa: CASSLAVQGSKQYF
clone_size: many; v_call: TRBV7-8; d_call: -; j_call: TRBJ1-1; cdr3_nt: TGTGCCAGCAGCTTAGGGGTGACAATGAACACTGAAGCTTTCTTT; cdr3_aa: CASSLGVTMNTEAFF
clone_size: few; v_call: TRBV9; d_call: -; j_call: TRBJ2-7; cdr3_nt: TGTGCCAGCAGCGTAGGTGGCAGTCACTACGAGCAGTACTTC; cdr3_aa: CASSVGGSHYEQYF
clone_size: many; v_call: TRBV4-3; d_call: TRBD2; j_call: TRBJ2-7; cdr3_nt: TGCGCCAGCAGCCAAGATAAGGGTAGGCTAGCGGACAACTACGAGCAGTACTTC; cdr3_aa: CASSQDKGRLADNYEQYF
clone_size: few; v_call: TRBV25-1; d_call: -; j_call: TRBJ2-7; cdr3_nt: TGTGCCAGGGAGGGGGCGCCGGGCGAGCAGTACTTC; cdr3_aa: CAREGAPGEQYF
clone_size: many; v_call: TRBV18; d_call: TRBD1; j_call: TRBJ1-1; cdr3_nt: TGTGCCAGCTCACCCTCACAGGGGGGCTGGACTGAAGCTTTCTTT; cdr3_aa: CASSPSQGGWTEAFF